Listed below are T cell receptor beta chains from one sample, sequenced in a study of glioma-infiltrating T cells after dendritic cell vaccination. Sequencing used immunoSEQ multiplex PCR; TCRdb keeps in-frame clones, though not all of them. The table has 70,000 to 95,000 clones, more than 75% seen once. The specimen was blood, collected after dendritic cell vaccination. The receptors derive from a human donor with glioblastoma. The conserved cysteine and the conserved F or W are not part of the CDR3 here. Where a row states a size, it is once, few, many or the class of an expanded clone; other rows omit it.

>TRBJ1-2|TRBV25-1|once
ASRYHRYGYT
>TRBJ2-1|TRBV29-1|NA
SADREIAEQF
>TRBJ1-2|TRBV6-6|medium-sized
ASSYSLSNYGYT
>TRBJ2-1|TRBV11-2|NA
ASRPSGSNEQF
>TRBJ1-6|TRBV5-4|NA
ASSLPTGVVRTVYNSPLH
>TRBJ1-1|TRBV5-1|NA
ASSSGQGLREAF
>TRBJ1-1|TRBV4-2|NA
ASSQVAMNTEAF
>TRBJ1-3|TRBV18|NA
ASSIREVAGNTIY
>TRBJ1-2|TRBV30|NA
AWTGGIYGYT
>TRBJ2-3|TRBV5-1|NA
ASKGTSGTRVTDTQY
>TRBJ1-5|TRBV2|NA
ASSKPAAGQPQH
>TRBJ2-7|TRBV19|few
ASSIVQGASYEQY
>TRBJ2-7|TRBV2|few
ASSGIIMTSGGP
>TRBJ2-7|TRBV4-1|NA
ASSQGLAGGWEQY
>TRBJ1-1|TRBV5-1|NA
ASKGGGFTEAF